A selection of T cell receptor beta chains follows, all from one sample in a study of CD8+ T cells in alopecia areata. Method: immunoSEQ multiplex PCR; TCRdb's copy keeps in-frame clones and lacks some. Among roughly 180,000 clones listed, around 56% were seen once. Sample: CD4+ T cells sorted from blood, taken at week 4, from a patient treated with tofacitinib. Source of these receptors: a human donor with alopecia areata. Both conserved end residues are trimmed from each CDR3. The order of the fields is D gene, V gene, J gene, CDR3 protein. D genes are given only for firm matches.

-	TRBV7-9	TRBJ1-4	ASSLGADEKLF
-	TRBV29-1	TRBJ2-1	SVEGSTLSYNEQF
TRBD1	TRBV15	TRBJ2-7	ATSGQGTGQY
-	TRBV30	TRBJ2-2	AWRTGRVGELF
-	TRBV23-1	TRBJ2-7	ASSRDGSLGY
-	TRBV4-3	TRBJ1-3	ASSPGRGISGNTIY
-	TRBV27	TRBJ2-1	ASSNADSFRRDEQF
-	TRBV29-1	TRBJ2-7	SVEGLVANEQY
-	TRBV4-1	TRBJ1-6	ASSQGQVESPLH
-	TRBV7-9	TRBJ2-5	ASSPSRETQY
-	TRBV7-2	TRBJ1-2	ASSLSRGDYGYT
-	TRBV30	TRBJ1-6	AWSPQQGSPLH
TRBD1	TRBV4-3	TRBJ2-7	ASSPEGQDPYEQY
-	TRBV15	TRBJ2-7	ATSREPPYEQY
-	TRBV2	TRBJ2-5	ASSEVTAPINQY
-	TRBV2	TRBJ2-7	ASISAEVYEQY
TRBD1	TRBV7-9	TRBJ1-2	ASSFGQGSFNYGYT
-	TRBV5-1	TRBJ1-6	ASSLDGNSPLH
-	TRBV5-4	TRBJ2-3	ASSLGWGADTQY
TRBD2	TRBV7-9	TRBJ2-1	ASSFMGLAGGYSYNEQF
-	TRBV4-2	TRBJ2-3	ASTQRRSTDTQY
-	TRBV10-3	TRBJ2-6	AIRPETRMSGANVLT
-	TRBV7-9	TRBJ2-7	ASSLGARYYEQY
TRBD2	TRBV10-3	TRBJ2-3	AIAGGTDTQY
-	TRBV7-2	TRBJ2-3	ASSLLGSSTDTQY
-	TRBV13	TRBJ2-2	ASSSATGELF
TRBD2	TRBV29-1	TRBJ2-3	SVAGGVPDTQY
-	TRBV2	TRBJ1-1	ASSARVGNTEAF
TRBD2	TRBV4-3	TRBJ2-3	ASSQGLAESTDTQY
TRBD1	TRBV29-1	TRBJ1-1	SVETGSTEAF
-	TRBV10-3	TRBJ1-1	AISGRDEAF
-	TRBV29-1	TRBJ1-1	SVVVGRNTEAF
-	TRBV9	TRBJ2-5	ASSVDNGGWKTQY
-	TRBV28	TRBJ2-7	ASSLGSYEQY
-	TRBV28	TRBJ2-7	ASSIKQYEQY
TRBD1	TRBV29-1	TRBJ2-3	SVPDRGPTDTQY
-	TRBV29-1	TRBJ1-1	SVEAGSTEAF
TRBD1	TRBV7-2	TRBJ1-2	ASSPRTGDSYGYT
-	TRBV18	TRBJ2-7	ASSPGPPYEQY
-	TRBV2	TRBJ2-5	ASRVVSETQY
-	TRBV2	TRBJ1-1	ASSGDRNTEAF
-	TRBV6-1	TRBJ2-5	ASRREETQY
-	TRBV2	TRBJ1-5	ASSGGGNQPQH
-	TRBV29-1	TRBJ1-2	SVAGFTNYGYT
TRBD1	TRBV29-1	TRBJ2-2	STGDNANTGELF
-	TRBV7-7	TRBJ2-2	ASSLDSGELF
-	TRBV7-8	TRBJ1-1	ASSLAGPEAF
-	TRBV7-8	TRBJ2-1	ASSLGTANNEQF
-	TRBV7-2	TRBJ2-7	ASSLGEGRGAGEQY
TRBD2	TRBV7-2	TRBJ2-5	ASSLVAGAGETQY
-	TRBV29-1	TRBJ2-7	SVSAPNEQY
TRBD1	TRBV30	TRBJ2-3	AWSPQGSQY